This TCR beta chain was retrieved from a study of persistence of HIV-infected CD4 T cells. This nonspecific control used anti-CD3/anti-CD28 bead stimulation of CD4+ T cells. Sorting of responding CD4+ T cells relied on upregulated CD40 ligand together with CD69. This was the immunoSEQ version 4 assay in survey mode. This table comes from immunoSEQ multiplex PCR, and its TCRdb copy is limited to in-frame clones, with some not included. The sample yields 40,000 or so clones, about 85% seen once. As regards this clone: Antigen: not known.

The length of the CDR3 is 13 residues. The V gene lost 5 bases and the J gene lost 8 bases, with 13 bases spanning the gap. Germline V lookup: CDR1 SEHNR, CDR2 FQNEAQ (reference sequence). The source of this sequence is an adult woman with HIV who was CMV-seropositive. The genes are TRBV7-9 and TRBJ1-3; D is unresolved. Sequencing used CD4+ T cells sorted from PBMCs after 18-hour stimulation, obtained from a patient who received antiretroviral therapy. CDR3 DNA sequence: TGTGCCAGCAGCCTACGGAGGGCAGACACCATATATTTT. Translated: CASSLRRADTIYF.